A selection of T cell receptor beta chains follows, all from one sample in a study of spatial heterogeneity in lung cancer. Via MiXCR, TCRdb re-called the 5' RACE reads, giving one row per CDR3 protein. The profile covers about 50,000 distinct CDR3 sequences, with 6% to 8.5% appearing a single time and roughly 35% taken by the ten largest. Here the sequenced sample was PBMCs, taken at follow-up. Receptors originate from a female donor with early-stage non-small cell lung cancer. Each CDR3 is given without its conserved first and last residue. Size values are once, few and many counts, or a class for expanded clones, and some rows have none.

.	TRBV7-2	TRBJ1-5	ASVGQGAYSNQPQH
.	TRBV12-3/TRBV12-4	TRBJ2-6	ASSRSGANVLT
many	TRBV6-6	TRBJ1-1	ASSGGQGEAF
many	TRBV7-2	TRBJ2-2	ASSRDRRNTGELF
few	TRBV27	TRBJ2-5	AIGTFGETQY
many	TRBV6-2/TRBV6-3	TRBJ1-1	ASSYHNTGGTEAF
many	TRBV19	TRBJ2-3	ASSISAGITDTQY
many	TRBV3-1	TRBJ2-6	ASSRTGANVLT
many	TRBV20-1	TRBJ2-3	SAGTGTSGTDTQY
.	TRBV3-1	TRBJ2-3	ASSSVGRTDTQY
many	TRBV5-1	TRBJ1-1	ASSLRGGKGFMNTEAF